This T cell receptor beta chain was found in a study of T cell changes during pregnancy in multiple sclerosis. The V end lost 2 bases, the J end lost 0 bases, and 10 bases lay between the germline ends. Germline lookup yields CDR1 SGHRS and CDR2 YFSETQ. The CDR3 length is 15 residues. Assay used: immunoSEQ multiplex PCR; TCRdb lists only in-frame clones, some missing. The repertoire includes tens of thousands of clones, almost 90% of them detected once, and just over 0.55% sits in the top ten. This specimen was CD4+ T cells from peripheral blood mononuclear cells, taken in the third trimester of pregnancy. The chain combines TRBV5-1 with TRBJ2-3, with a weak D call TRBD1 (6 bases). The receptor comes from a female donor in good health, enrolled as a control in a pregnancy study. The CDR3 DNA is TGCGCCAGCAGCTTTCGAGGGGGAAGCACAGATACGCAGTATTTT. This translates into CASSFRGGSTDTQYF. Complete variable domain (other parts from reference TRBV5-1 and TRBJ2-3): KAGVTQTPRYLIKTRGQQVTLSCSPISGHRSVSWYQQTPGQGLQFLFEYFSETQRNKGNFPGRFSGRQFSNSRSEMNVSTLELGDSALYLCASSFRGGSTDTQYFGPGTRLTVL.